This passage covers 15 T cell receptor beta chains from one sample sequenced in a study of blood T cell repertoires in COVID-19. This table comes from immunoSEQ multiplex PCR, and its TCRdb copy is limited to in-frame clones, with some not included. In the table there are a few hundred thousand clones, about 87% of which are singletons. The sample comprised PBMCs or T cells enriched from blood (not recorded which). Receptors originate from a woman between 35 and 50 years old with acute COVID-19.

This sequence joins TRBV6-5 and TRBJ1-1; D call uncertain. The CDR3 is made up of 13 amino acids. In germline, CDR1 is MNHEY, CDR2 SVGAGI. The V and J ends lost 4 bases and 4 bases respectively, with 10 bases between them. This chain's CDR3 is CASSSGARTEAFF. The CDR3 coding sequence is TGTGCCAGCAGTTCCGGTGCACGCACTGAAGCTTTCTTT.

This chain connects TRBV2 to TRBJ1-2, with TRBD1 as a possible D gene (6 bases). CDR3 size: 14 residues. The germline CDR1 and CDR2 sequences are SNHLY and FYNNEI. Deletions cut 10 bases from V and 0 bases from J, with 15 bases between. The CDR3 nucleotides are TGTGCCACAACCGGGACACTGGCTAACTATGGCTACACCTTC. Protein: CATTGTLANYGYTF. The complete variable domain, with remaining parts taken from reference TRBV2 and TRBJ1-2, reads EPEVTQTPSHQVTQMGQEVILRCVPISNHLYFYWYRQILGQKVEFLVSFYNNEISEKSEIFDDQFSVERPDGSNFTLKIRSTKLEDSAMYFCATTGTLANYGYTFGSGTRLTVV.

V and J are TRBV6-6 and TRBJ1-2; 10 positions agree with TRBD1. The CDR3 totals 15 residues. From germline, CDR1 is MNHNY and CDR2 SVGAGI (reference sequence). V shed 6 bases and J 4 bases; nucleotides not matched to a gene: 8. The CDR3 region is CASRAGTGAFYGYTF. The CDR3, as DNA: TGTGCCAGCAGGGCCGGGACAGGGGCATTCTATGGCTACACCTTC.

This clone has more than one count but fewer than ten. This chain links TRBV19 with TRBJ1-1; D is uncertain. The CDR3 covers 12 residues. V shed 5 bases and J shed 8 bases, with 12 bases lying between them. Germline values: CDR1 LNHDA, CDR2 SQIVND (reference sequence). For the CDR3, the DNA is TGTGCCAGTAGTCCGGGGATCTCGGAAGCTTTCTTT. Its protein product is CASSPGISEAFF.

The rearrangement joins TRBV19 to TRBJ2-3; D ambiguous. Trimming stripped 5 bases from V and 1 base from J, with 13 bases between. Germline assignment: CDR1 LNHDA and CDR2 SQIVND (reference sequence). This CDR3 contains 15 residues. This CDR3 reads CASSPRSVGTDTQYF. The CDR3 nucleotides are TGTGCCAGTAGTCCCAGGTCGGTGGGCACAGATACGCAGTATTTT. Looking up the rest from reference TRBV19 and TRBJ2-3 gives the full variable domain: DGGITQSPKYLFRKEGQNVTLSCEQNLNHDAMYWYRQDPGQGLRLIYYSQIVNDFQKGDIAEGYSVSREKKESFPLTVTSAQKNPTAFYLCASSPRSVGTDTQYFGPGTRLTVL.

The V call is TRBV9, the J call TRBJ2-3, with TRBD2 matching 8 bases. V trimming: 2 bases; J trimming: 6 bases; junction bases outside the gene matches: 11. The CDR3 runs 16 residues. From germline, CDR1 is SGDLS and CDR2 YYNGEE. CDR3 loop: CASSVRTSGGVDTQYF. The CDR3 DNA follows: TGTGCCAGCAGCGTTCGCACTAGCGGTGGGGTGGATACGCAGTATTTT.

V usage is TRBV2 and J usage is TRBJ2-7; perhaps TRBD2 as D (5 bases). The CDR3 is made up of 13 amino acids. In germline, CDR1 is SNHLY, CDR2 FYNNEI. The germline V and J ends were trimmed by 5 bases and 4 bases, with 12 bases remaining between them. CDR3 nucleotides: TGTGCCAGCAGTAACCTCGGGATATACGAGCAGTACGTC. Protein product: CASSNLGIYEQYV.

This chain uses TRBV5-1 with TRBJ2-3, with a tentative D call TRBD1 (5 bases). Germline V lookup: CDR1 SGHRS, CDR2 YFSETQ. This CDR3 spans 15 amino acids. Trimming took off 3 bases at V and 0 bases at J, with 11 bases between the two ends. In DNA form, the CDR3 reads TGCGCCAGCAGCTCACAGGTTACTAGCACAGATACGCAGTATTTT. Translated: CASSSQVTSTDTQYF.

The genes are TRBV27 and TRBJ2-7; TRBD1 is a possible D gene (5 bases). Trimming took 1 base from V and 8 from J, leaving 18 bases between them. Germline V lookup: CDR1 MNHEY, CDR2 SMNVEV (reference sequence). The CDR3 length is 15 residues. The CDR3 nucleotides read TGTGCCAGCAGTTTATTGGGCAGGGATCACTCCCAGCAGTACTTC. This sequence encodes CASSLLGRDHSQQYF.

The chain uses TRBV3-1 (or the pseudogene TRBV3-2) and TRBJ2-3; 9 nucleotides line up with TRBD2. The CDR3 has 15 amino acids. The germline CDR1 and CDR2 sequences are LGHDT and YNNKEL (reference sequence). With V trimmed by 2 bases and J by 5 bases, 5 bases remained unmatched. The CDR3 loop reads CASSQRRAGGDTQYF. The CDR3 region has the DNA TGTGCCAGCAGCCAAAGGCGAGCGGGGGGAGATACGCAGTATTTT.

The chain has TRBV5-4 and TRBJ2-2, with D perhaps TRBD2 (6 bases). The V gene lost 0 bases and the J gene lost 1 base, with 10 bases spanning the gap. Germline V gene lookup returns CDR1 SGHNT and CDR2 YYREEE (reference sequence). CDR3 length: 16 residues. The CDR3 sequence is CASSLGGRGNTGELFF. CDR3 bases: TGTGCCAGCAGCTTGGGAGGGCGGGGGAACACCGGGGAGCTGTTTTTT.

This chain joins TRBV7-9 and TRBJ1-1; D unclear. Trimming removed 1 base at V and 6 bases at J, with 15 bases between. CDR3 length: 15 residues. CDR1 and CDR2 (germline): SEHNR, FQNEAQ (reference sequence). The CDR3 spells CASSLVGVISAEAFF. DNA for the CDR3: TGTGCCAGCAGCTTAGTTGGGGTAATTAGCGCTGAAGCTTTCTTT.

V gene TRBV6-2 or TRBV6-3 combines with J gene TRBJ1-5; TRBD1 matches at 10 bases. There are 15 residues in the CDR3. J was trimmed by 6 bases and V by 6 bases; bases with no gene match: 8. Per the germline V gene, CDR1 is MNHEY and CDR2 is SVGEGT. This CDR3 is CASSRQGAVGQPQHF. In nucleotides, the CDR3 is TGTGCCAGCAGCAGACAGGGGGCTGTCGGTCAGCCCCAGCATTTT.

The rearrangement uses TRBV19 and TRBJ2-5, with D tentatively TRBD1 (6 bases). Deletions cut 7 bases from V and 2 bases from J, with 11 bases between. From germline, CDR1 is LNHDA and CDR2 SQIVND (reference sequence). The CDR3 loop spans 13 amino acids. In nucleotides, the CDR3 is TGTGCCAGTAAAGCGGACAGACAAGAGACCCAGTACTTC. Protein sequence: CASKADRQETQYF.

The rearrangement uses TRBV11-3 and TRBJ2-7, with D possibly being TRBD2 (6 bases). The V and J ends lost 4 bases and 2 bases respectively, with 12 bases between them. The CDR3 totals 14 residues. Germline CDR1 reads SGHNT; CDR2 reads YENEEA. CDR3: CASSWDFTTYEQYV. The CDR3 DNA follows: TGTGCCAGCAGCTGGGACTTTACTACCTACGAGCAGTACGTC.